The subject of this entry is one T cell receptor beta chain. Its antigen is currently unknown. This sample was taken from a study of cytomegalovirus exposure and HLA in healthy donors. Points from the study as a whole: The study had only CMV serostatus as immune exposure information. The study recorded about 150 TCR beta chains that were cytomegalovirus-associated.

Germline-derived CDR1 and CDR2 are SGHTA and FQGNSA. The CDR3 loop spans 14 amino acids. V was trimmed by 5 bases and J by 6 bases, leaving 14 bases between them. In the PCR, 60 Vbeta and 13 Jbeta primers were used. TCRdb's table, derived via immunoSEQ multiplex PCR, lists solely in-frame clones and lacks some. The sample consists of some 90,000 clones, 60% to 80% of them appearing once. This chain uses TRBV7-2 with TRBJ1-5, with a weak D call TRBD1 (6 bases). The source material was PBMCs. The receptor was isolated from a woman between 45 and 65 years old in good health and CMV-seropositive. For the CDR3, the DNA is TGTGCCAGCAGCCAGGACAGTCCCGGTCAGCCCCAGCATTTT. Residues: CASSQDSPGQPQHF. The variable domain in full, completed from reference TRBV7-2 and TRBJ1-5, reads GAGVSQSPSNKVTEKGKDVELRCDPISGHTALYWYRQSLGQGLEFLIYFQGNSAPDKSGLPSDRFSAERTGGSVSTLTIQRTQQEDSAVYLCASSQDSPGQPQHFGDGTRLSIL.